This T cell receptor (beta chain) was recovered during a study of shared clonotypes between healthy human individuals. Study-wide context: Participating donors consisted of two women and a few men aged 18 to 49. Whole-study findings and limits: The authors expected sequencing depth to affect clonotype sharing among donors.

Participating donors were healthy, HIV-negative adults free of recent acute infections or vaccinations. About 100 million PBMCs were counted before genomic DNA extraction. Sequenced by immunoSEQ multiplex PCR; TCRdb stores in-frame clones only, minus some. The sample shows about 490,000 clones, over 70% of them seen only once. This CDR3 region has 17 residues. Germline-derived CDR1 and CDR2 are SGHDT and YYEEEE. V lost 4 bases, J lost 5 bases, and 22 bases lay in between. This clone was seen only a few times. The antigen is undetermined. The sample consisted of PBMCs. The clonotype originates from a woman aged 40 to 50 in good health. Some clones in this sample may be carry-over from other donors' samples. This chain connects TRBV5-6 to TRBJ2-1; TRBD2 is a possible D gene (7 bases). CDR3: CASSRGRGRGYNNEQFF. CDR3 in DNA: TGTGCCAGCAGCCGGGGGAGGGGCAGGGGATACAACAATGAGCAGTTCTTC.